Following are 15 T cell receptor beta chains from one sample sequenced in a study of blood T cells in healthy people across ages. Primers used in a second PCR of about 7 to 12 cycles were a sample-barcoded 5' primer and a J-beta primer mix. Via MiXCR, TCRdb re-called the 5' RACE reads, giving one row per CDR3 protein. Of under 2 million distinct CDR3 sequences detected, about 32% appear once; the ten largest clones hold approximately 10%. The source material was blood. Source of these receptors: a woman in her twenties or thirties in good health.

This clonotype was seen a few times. Here the CDR3 DNA reads TGTGCCACCAGCTCCCACCCTCTCTCGATTTCAGATACGCAGTATTTT. Protein product: CATSSHPLSISDTQYF. V and J are TRBV15 and TRBJ2-3; D is unresolved. V was clipped by 5 bases and J by 4 bases, with 19 bases between them. Germline assignment: CDR1 LNHNV and CDR2 YYDKDF (reference sequence). The CDR3 runs to 16 residues.

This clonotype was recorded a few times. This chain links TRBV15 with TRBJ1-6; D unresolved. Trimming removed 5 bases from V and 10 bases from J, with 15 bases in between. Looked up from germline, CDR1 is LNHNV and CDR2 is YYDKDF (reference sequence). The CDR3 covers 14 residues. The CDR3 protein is CATSLEEGGSPLHF. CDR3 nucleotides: TGTGCCACCAGCCTGGAGGAGGGCGGGTCACCCCTCCACTTT.

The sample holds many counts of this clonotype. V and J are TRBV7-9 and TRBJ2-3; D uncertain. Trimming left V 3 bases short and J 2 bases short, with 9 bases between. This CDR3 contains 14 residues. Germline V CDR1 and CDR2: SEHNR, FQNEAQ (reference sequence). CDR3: CASSFRQDTDTQYF. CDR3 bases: TGTGCCAGCAGCTTCCGGCAGGACACAGATACGCAGTATTTT. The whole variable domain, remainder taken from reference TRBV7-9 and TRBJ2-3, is DTGVSQNPRHKITKRGQNVTFRCDPISEHNRLYWYRQTLGQGPEFLTYFQNEAQLEKSRLLSDRFSAERPKGSFSTLEIQRTEQGDSAMYLCASSFRQDTDTQYFGPGTRLTVL.

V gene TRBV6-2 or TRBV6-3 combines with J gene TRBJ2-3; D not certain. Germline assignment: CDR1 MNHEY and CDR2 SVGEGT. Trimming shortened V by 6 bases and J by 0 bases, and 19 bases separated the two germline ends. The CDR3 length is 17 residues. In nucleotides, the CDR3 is TGTGCCAGCAGCAAACCTCTGGCGGCAACTAGCACAGATACGCAGTATTTT. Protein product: CASSKPLAATSTDTQYF.

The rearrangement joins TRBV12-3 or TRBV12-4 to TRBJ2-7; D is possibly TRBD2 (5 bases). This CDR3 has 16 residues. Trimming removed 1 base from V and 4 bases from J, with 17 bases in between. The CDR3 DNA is TGTGCCAGCAGTTTAGGTTCTGCGGGCCCGAATTACGAGCAGTACTTC. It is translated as CASSLGSAGPNYEQYF.

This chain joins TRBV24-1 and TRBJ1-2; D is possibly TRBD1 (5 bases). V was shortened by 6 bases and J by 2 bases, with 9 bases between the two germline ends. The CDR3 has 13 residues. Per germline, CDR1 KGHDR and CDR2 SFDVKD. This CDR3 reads CATSTGPNYGYTF. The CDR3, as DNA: TGTGCCACCAGTACAGGTCCCAACTATGGCTACACCTTC.

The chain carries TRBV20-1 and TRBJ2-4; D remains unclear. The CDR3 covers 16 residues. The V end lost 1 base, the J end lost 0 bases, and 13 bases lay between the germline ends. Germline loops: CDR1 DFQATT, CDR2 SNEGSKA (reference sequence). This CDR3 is CSARVLTELAKNIQYF. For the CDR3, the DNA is TGCAGTGCTAGAGTTTTGACTGAACTAGCCAAAAACATTCAGTACTTC.

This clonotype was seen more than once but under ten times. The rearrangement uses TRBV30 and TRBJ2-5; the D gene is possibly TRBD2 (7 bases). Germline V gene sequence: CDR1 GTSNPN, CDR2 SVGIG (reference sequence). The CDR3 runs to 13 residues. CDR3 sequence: CAGLAGAQETQYF. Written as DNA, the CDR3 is TGTGCGGGTTTGGCGGGGGCCCAAGAGACCCAGTACTTC.

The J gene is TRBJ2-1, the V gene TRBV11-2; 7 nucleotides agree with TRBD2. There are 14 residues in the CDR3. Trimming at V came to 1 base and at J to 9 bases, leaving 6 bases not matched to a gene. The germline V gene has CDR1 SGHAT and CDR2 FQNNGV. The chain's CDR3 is CASSLVRTSGEQFF. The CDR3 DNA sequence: TGTGCCAGCAGCTTAGTGAGGACTAGTGGTGAGCAGTTCTTC.

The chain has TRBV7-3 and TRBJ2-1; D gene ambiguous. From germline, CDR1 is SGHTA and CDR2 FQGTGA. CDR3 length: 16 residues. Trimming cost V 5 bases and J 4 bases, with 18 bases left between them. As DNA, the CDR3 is TGTGCCAGCAGCCCCGACATTGGGCCTCGGTACAATGAGCAGTTCTTC. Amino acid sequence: CASSPDIGPRYNEQFF.

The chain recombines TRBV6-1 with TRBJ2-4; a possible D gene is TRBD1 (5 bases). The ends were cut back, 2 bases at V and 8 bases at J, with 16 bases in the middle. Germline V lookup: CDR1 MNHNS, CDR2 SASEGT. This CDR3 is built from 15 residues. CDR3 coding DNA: TGTGCCAGCAGTGAATGGCAGGGTGTATTATACATTCAGTACTTC. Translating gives CASSEWQGVLYIQYF.

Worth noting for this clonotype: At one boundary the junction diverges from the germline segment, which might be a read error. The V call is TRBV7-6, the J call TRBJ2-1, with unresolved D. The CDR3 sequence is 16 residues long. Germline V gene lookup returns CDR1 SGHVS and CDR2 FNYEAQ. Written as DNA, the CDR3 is TGTGCCAGCAGCTTAGGCCTAGGAAGGACCTACAATGAGCGGTTCTTC. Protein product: CASSLGLGRTYNERFF.

The CDR3 is CSAGTSGKGETQYF. CDR3 in DNA: TGCAGTGCTGGGACTAGCGGGAAAGGAGAGACCCAGTACTTC. The genes are TRBV20-1 and TRBJ2-7; TRBD2 agrees at 13 bases. The J call could be wrong; TRBJ2-5 is a better fit for the DNA end. The CDR3 totals 14 residues. Germline CDR1 is DFQATT and CDR2 is SNEGSKA (reference sequence).

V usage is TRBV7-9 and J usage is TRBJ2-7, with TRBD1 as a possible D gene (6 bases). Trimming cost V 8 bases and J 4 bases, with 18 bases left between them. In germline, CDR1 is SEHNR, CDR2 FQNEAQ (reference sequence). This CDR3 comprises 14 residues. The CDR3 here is CASASAGTSYEQYF. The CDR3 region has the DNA TGTGCCAGCGCATCGGCCGGGACATCATACGAGCAGTACTTC.

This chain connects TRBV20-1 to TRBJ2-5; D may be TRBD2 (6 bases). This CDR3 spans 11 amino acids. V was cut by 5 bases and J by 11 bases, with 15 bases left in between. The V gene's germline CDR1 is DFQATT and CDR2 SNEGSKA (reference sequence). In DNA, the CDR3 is TGCAGTGCTGGGGAATCGGGGGAGCAGTACTTC. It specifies CSAGESGEQYF.